Listed below are T cell receptor beta chains from one sample, sequenced in a study of blood T cell repertoires in COVID-19. Some clones are missing from TCRdb's copy, which holds only in-frame ones; the method was immunoSEQ multiplex PCR. The sample carries some 400,000 clones, approximately 90% recorded once. What was sequenced was PBMCs or T cells enriched from blood (not recorded which). The receptors derive from a woman between 35 and 50 years old who had been exposed to COVID-19. The CDR3 runs from the conserved cysteine through the conserved F or W. D genes are given only for firm matches. The listing skips clone size in some rows; elsewhere it reads once, few, many or a size class.

j_gene: TRBJ1-6
v_gene: TRBV13
abundance: .
d_gene: .
CDR3aa: CASSLIGDNSPLHF
CDR3nt: TGTGCCAGCAGCTTAATAGGGGATAATTCACCCCTCCACTTT

j_gene: TRBJ2-7
v_gene: TRBV7-9
abundance: .
d_gene: TRBD2
CDR3aa: CASSRTSGARSYEQYF
CDR3nt: TGTGCCAGCAGCCGGACTAGCGGGGCCCGATCCTACGAGCAGTACTTC

j_gene: TRBJ2-7
v_gene: TRBV29-1
abundance: .
d_gene: .
CDR3aa: CSARTDSYEQYF
CDR3nt: TGCAGCGCAAGGACTGACTCCTACGAGCAGTACTTC

j_gene: TRBJ2-1
v_gene: TRBV5-1
abundance: once
d_gene: .
CDR3aa: CASSLKAGAPNEQFF
CDR3nt: TGCGCCAGCAGCTTGAAGGCAGGGGCGCCCAATGAGCAGTTCTTC

j_gene: TRBJ1-2
v_gene: TRBV6-5
abundance: .
d_gene: TRBD1
CDR3aa: CASSKTGTYGYTF
CDR3nt: TGTGCCAGCAGCAAGACAGGGACCTATGGCTACACCTTC

j_gene: TRBJ1-2
v_gene: TRBV6-2/TRBV6-3
abundance: .
d_gene: TRBD1
CDR3aa: CASSYSTGLDVGYTF
CDR3nt: TGTGCCAGCAGTTACTCGACAGGGCTAGATGTTGGCTACACCTTC

j_gene: TRBJ1-4
v_gene: TRBV20-1
abundance: .
d_gene: .
CDR3aa: CSARRGEKLFF
CDR3nt: TGCAGTGCTAGAAGGGGGGAAAAACTGTTTTTT

j_gene: TRBJ2-5
v_gene: TRBV7-7
abundance: few
d_gene: TRBD2
CDR3aa: CASSWGLGPVETQYF
CDR3nt: TGTGCTAGCAGCTGGGGACTAGGGCCTGTAGAGACCCAGTACTTC

j_gene: TRBJ1-5
v_gene: TRBV12-3/TRBV12-4
abundance: once
d_gene: TRBD1
CDR3aa: CASSVHRGSAQHF
CDR3nt: TGTGCCAGCAGTGTCCACAGGGGATCAGCCCAGCATTTT

j_gene: TRBJ1-1
v_gene: TRBV10-1
abundance: .
d_gene: .
CDR3aa: CARTLRIRRDTEAFF
CDR3nt: TGCGCCAGGACTCTTCGCATTAGACGGGACACTGAAGCTTTCTTT

j_gene: TRBJ2-2
v_gene: TRBV3-1/TRBV3-2
abundance: .
d_gene: TRBD2
CDR3aa: CASSQEVIRLAAGELFF
CDR3nt: TGTGCCAGCAGCCAAGAAGTAATAAGACTAGCGGCCGGGGAGCTGTTTTTT

j_gene: TRBJ1-1
v_gene: TRBV6-6
abundance: once
d_gene: .
CDR3aa: CASILGQRDTEAFF
CDR3nt: TGTGCCAGCATCTTGGGGCAGCGGGACACTGAAGCTTTCTTT

j_gene: TRBJ1-1
v_gene: TRBV30
abundance: once
d_gene: TRBD1
CDR3aa: CARDRGDTEAFF
CDR3nt: TGTGCCCGGGACAGGGGAGACACTGAAGCTTTCTTT

j_gene: TRBJ2-1
v_gene: TRBV2
abundance: .
d_gene: .
CDR3aa: CASSEDLASYNEQFF
CDR3nt: TGTGCCAGCAGTGAAGATCTAGCTTCCTACAATGAGCAGTTCTTC

j_gene: TRBJ1-1
v_gene: TRBV25-1
abundance: .
d_gene: TRBD1
CDR3aa: CASSVGTDFMNTEAFF
CDR3nt: TGTGCCAGCAGTGTGGGGACAGACTTCATGAACACTGAAGCTTTCTTT

j_gene: TRBJ2-1
v_gene: TRBV4-3
abundance: .
d_gene: TRBD2
CDR3aa: CASSQDIKSGRRNEQFF
CDR3nt: TGCGCCAGCAGCCAAGATATTAAAAGCGGGAGGCGCAATGAGCAGTTCTTC

j_gene: TRBJ1-5
v_gene: TRBV19
abundance: .
d_gene: .
CDR3aa: CASSISDGSQHF
CDR3nt: TGTGCCAGTAGTATATCCGACGGGAGCCAGCATTTT

j_gene: TRBJ2-2
v_gene: TRBV2
abundance: .
d_gene: .
CDR3aa: CASSWDSLNTGELFF
CDR3nt: TGTGCCAGCAGTTGGGACTCCCTAAACACCGGGGAGCTGTTTTTT

j_gene: TRBJ1-5
v_gene: TRBV19
abundance: .
d_gene: TRBD1
CDR3aa: CASSRGTGASQPQHF
CDR3nt: TGTGCCAGTAGTAGAGGAACAGGGGCTTCGCAGCCCCAGCATTTT

j_gene: TRBJ1-1
v_gene: TRBV6-6
abundance: .
d_gene: .
CDR3aa: CASRMGGRDTEAFF
CDR3nt: TGTGCCAGCAGAATGGGGGGGCGAGACACTGAAGCTTTCTTT

j_gene: TRBJ1-4
v_gene: TRBV7-2
abundance: once
d_gene: .
CDR3aa: CASSRHARTNEKLFF
CDR3nt: TGTGCCAGCAGCCGTCACGCGAGAACTAATGAAAAACTGTTTTTT

j_gene: TRBJ1-2
v_gene: TRBV12-3/TRBV12-4
abundance: .
d_gene: TRBD1
CDR3aa: CASTPQGVSGYTF
CDR3nt: TGTGCCAGCACCCCACAGGGGGTTTCTGGCTACACCTTC

j_gene: TRBJ2-7
v_gene: TRBV11-3
abundance: .
d_gene: TRBD2
CDR3aa: CASSLTRVAGATYEQYF
CDR3nt: TGTGCCAGCAGCTTAACCAGGGTCGCGGGAGCCACCTACGAGCAGTACTTC

j_gene: TRBJ1-4
v_gene: TRBV7-9
abundance: .
d_gene: TRBD1
CDR3aa: CASSLTTGGREKLFF
CDR3nt: TGTGCCAGCAGCTTAACGACAGGGGGTAGGGAAAAACTGTTTTTT

j_gene: TRBJ2-7
v_gene: TRBV6-5
abundance: .
d_gene: TRBD2
CDR3aa: CASSRLAGVLEQYF
CDR3nt: TGTGCCAGCAGCCGACTAGCGGGAGTACTAGAGCAGTACTTC

j_gene: TRBJ1-2
v_gene: TRBV19
abundance: .
d_gene: .
CDR3aa: CASSILQGWDGYTF
CDR3nt: TGTGCCAGTAGTATCCTACAGGGTTGGGATGGCTACACCTTC

j_gene: TRBJ2-1
v_gene: TRBV20-1
abundance: once
d_gene: .
CDR3aa: CSASHRGGEYNEQFF
CDR3nt: TGCAGTGCTAGTCATAGGGGCGGGGAATACAATGAGCAGTTCTTC

j_gene: TRBJ2-5
v_gene: TRBV18
abundance: .
d_gene: .
CDR3aa: CASSPTMTQETQYF
CDR3nt: TGTGCCAGCTCACCAACAATGACACAAGAGACCCAGTACTTC

j_gene: TRBJ1-2
v_gene: TRBV30
abundance: once
d_gene: TRBD1
CDR3aa: CAWSVEGQGSSDYGYTF
CDR3nt: TGTGCCTGGAGTGTGGAGGGACAGGGGAGTTCGGACTATGGCTACACCTTC

j_gene: TRBJ1-1
v_gene: TRBV30
abundance: .
d_gene: .
CDR3aa: CAWSVGGPAFF
CDR3nt: TGTGCCTGGAGTGTAGGGGGACCAGCTTTCTTT

j_gene: TRBJ2-4
v_gene: TRBV5-1
abundance: .
d_gene: TRBD1
CDR3aa: CASSSYWDRGNIQYF
CDR3nt: TGCGCCAGCAGCTCATACTGGGACAGGGGGAACATTCAGTACTTC

j_gene: TRBJ1-1
v_gene: TRBV12-3/TRBV12-4
abundance: .
d_gene: .
CDR3aa: CASSLVRTEAFF
CDR3nt: TGTGCCAGCAGTTTGGTGAGGACTGAAGCTTTCTTT

j_gene: TRBJ1-1
v_gene: TRBV12-3/TRBV12-4
abundance: .
d_gene: .
CDR3aa: CASSPGGGPEAFF
CDR3nt: TGTGCCAGCAGTCCCGGGGGGGGTCCTGAAGCTTTCTTT

j_gene: TRBJ1-2
v_gene: TRBV19
abundance: once
d_gene: TRBD1
CDR3aa: CASSPGQGFGYGYTF
CDR3nt: TGTGCCAGTAGTCCGGGACAGGGATTTGGCTATGGCTACACCTTC

j_gene: TRBJ1-6
v_gene: TRBV6-5
abundance: .
d_gene: TRBD1
CDR3aa: CASSYSNPGQNSPLHF
CDR3nt: TGTGCCAGCAGTTACTCGAATCCGGGACAGAATTCACCCCTCCACTTT

j_gene: TRBJ2-3
v_gene: TRBV7-8
abundance: .
d_gene: .
CDR3aa: CASSFGTYSSTDTQYF
CDR3nt: TGTGCCAGCAGCTTTGGGACTTACTCTAGCACAGATACGCAGTATTTT

j_gene: TRBJ2-1
v_gene: TRBV2
abundance: .
d_gene: TRBD2
CDR3aa: CASSVGGSYNEQFF
CDR3nt: TGTGCCAGCAGTGTCGGCGGGAGTTACAATGAGCAGTTCTTC

j_gene: TRBJ2-5
v_gene: TRBV6-5
abundance: .
d_gene: TRBD2
CDR3aa: CASSYSPSGQEETQYF
CDR3nt: TGTGCCAGCAGTTACTCGCCTAGCGGGCAAGAAGAGACCCAGTACTTC

j_gene: TRBJ2-6
v_gene: TRBV2
abundance: .
d_gene: TRBD1
CDR3aa: CASRGQTSGANVLTF
CDR3nt: TGTGCCAGCAGGGGACAGACCTCTGGGGCCAACGTCCTGACTTTC

j_gene: TRBJ2-4
v_gene: TRBV6-2/TRBV6-3
abundance: once
d_gene: .
CDR3aa: CASSYLGSTKNIQYF
CDR3nt: TGTGCCAGCAGTTACCTGGGGAGCACCAAAAACATTCAGTACTTC

j_gene: TRBJ1-6
v_gene: TRBV21-1
abundance: .
d_gene: .
CDR3aa: CASSSGLISPLHF
CDR3nt: TGTGCCAGCAGCAGCGGTCTTATCTCACCCCTCCACTTT

j_gene: TRBJ1-2
v_gene: TRBV19
abundance: .
d_gene: .
CDR3aa: CASSSQGNYGYTF
CDR3nt: TGTGCCAGTAGTTCACAGGGAAACTATGGCTACACCTTC

j_gene: TRBJ1-3
v_gene: TRBV30
abundance: once
d_gene: TRBD1
CDR3aa: CAWSVGTALSGNTIYF
CDR3nt: TGTGCCTGGAGTGTAGGGACAGCGCTCTCTGGAAACACCATATATTTT

j_gene: TRBJ1-4
v_gene: TRBV18
abundance: .
d_gene: TRBD1
CDR3aa: CASSPSGQGLEKLFF
CDR3nt: TGTGCCAGCTCACCATCGGGACAGGGGCTTGAAAAACTGTTTTTT

j_gene: TRBJ1-5
v_gene: TRBV27
abundance: .
d_gene: TRBD1
CDR3aa: CASRATGARSSNQPQHF
CDR3nt: TGTGCCAGCAGGGCCACAGGGGCTCGATCTAGCAATCAGCCCCAGCATTTT

j_gene: TRBJ1-1
v_gene: TRBV5-5
abundance: .
d_gene: .
CDR3aa: CASTLGQSLTNTEAFF
CDR3nt: TGTGCCAGCACCCTCGGACAGTCCCTAACTAACACTGAAGCTTTCTTT

j_gene: TRBJ2-1
v_gene: TRBV6-5
abundance: few
d_gene: TRBD1
CDR3aa: CASSYLLGQGNNEQFF
CDR3nt: TGTGCCAGCAGTTACTTACTGGGACAGGGCAACAATGAGCAGTTCTTC

j_gene: TRBJ1-4
v_gene: TRBV6-5
abundance: .
d_gene: .
CDR3aa: CASRDGGEKLFF
CDR3nt: TGTGCCAGCAGGGACGGAGGAGAAAAACTGTTTTTT

j_gene: TRBJ2-7
v_gene: TRBV2
abundance: once
d_gene: TRBD1
CDR3aa: CASRASTGGRVEQYF
CDR3nt: TGTGCCAGCAGGGCTTCGACAGGGGGAAGGGTCGAGCAGTACTTC